This T cell receptor beta chain was profiled in a study of T cells in Graves' hyperthyroidism and ophthalmopathy. General study findings and limits: Clonotypes that were expanded in thyroid above 0.001 mostly appeared in blood too.

This CDR3 spans 17 amino acids. Trimming took 6 bases from V and 5 from J; bases not matched to a gene: 14. CDR1 is MNHEY and CDR2 is SVGEGT in the germline V gene. Amplification yielded TCR beta CDR3 regions, with RNA transcripts as the source. The primer set for the first-round RT-PCR of the TCR CDR3 was HTBI. From the multiplex PCR reads, TCRdb called clonotypes with MiXCR, one entry per CDR3 protein. The sample records some 500,000 distinct CDR3 sequences, approximately 25% being singletons. This clonotype was found many times. Its specificity is unknown. The chain joins TRBV6-2 or TRBV6-3 to TRBJ2-2; 8 bases are shared with TRBD1. Sequencing was performed on blood. The source of this sequence is a woman aged 30 to 39 with Graves' ophthalmopathy. The CDR3 sequence is CASSYPTDRARTGELFF. As DNA, the CDR3 is TGTGCCAGCAGCTACCCTACGGACAGGGCGAGAACCGGGGAGCTGTTTTTT.